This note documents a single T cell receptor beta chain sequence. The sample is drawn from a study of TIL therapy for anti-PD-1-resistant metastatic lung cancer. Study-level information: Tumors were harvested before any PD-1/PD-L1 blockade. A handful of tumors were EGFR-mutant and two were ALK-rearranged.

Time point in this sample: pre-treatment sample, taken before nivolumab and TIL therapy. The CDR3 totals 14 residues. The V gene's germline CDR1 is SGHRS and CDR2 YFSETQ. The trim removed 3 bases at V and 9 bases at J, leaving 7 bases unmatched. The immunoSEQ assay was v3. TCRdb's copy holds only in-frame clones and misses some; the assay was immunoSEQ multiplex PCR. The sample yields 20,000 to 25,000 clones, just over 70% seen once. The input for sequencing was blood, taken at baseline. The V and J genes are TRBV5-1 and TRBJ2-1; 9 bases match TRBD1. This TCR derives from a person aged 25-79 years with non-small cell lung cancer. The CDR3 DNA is TGCGCCAGCAGCTCCGGGACAGGGTCGCTTGAGCAGTTCTTC. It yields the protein CASSSGTGSLEQFF.